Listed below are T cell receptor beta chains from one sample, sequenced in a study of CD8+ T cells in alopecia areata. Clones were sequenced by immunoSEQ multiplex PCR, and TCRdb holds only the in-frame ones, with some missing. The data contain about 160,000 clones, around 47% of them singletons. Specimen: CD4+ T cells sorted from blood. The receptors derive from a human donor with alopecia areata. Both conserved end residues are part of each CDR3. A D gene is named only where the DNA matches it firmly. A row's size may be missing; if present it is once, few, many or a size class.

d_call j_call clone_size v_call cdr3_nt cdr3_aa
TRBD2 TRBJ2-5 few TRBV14 TGTGCCAGCAGCCAGGGACTAGCGGGATTCCAAGAGACCCAGTACTTC CASSQGLAGFQETQYF
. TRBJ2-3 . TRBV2 TGTGCCAGCAGGAGCTCGAACGGGGCAGATACGCAGTATTTT CASRSSNGADTQYF
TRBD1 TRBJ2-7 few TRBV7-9 TGTGCCAGCAGCTCGACGGGACAGGGGAAGAACGAGCAGTACTTC CASSSTGQGKNEQYF
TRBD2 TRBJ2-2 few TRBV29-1 TGCAGCGTTGCCCCTAGCGGGAGGGCCGGGGAGCTGTTTTTT CSVAPSGRAGELFF
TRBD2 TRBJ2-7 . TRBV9 TGTGCCAGCAGCGTAGTTGCGGGACTAGAGTACGAGCAGTACTTC CASSVVAGLEYEQYF
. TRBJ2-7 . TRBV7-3 TGTGCCAGCAGCTTAAATTTGGGTGGGTGCTTC CASSLNLGGCF
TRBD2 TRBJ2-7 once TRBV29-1 TGCAGCGTGGAAGGACTGGGAGGGACCTACGAGCAGTACTTC CSVEGLGGTYEQYF
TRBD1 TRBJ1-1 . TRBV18 TGTGCCAGCTCACTGGCAATGACAGGGGCCATCGACACTGAAGCTTTCTTT CASSLAMTGAIDTEAFF
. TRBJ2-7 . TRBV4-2 TGTGCCAGCAGCCAACAACCTCAGACAGAGAGGTACTTC CASSQQPQTERYF
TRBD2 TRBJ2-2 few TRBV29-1 TGCAGCGGGACTAGCGGGTCTATCACCGGGGAGCTGTTTTTT CSGTSGSITGELFF
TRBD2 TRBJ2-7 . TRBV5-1 TGCGCCAGCAGCTGGGGAGCGGGAGGCTACGAGCAGTACTTC CASSWGAGGYEQYF
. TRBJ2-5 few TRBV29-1 TGCAGCGTTGGATTCGAGACCCAGTACTTC CSVGFETQYF
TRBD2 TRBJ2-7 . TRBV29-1 TGCAGCGTACTGGGACTAGCGGGAGCGTACGAGCAGTACTTC CSVLGLAGAYEQYF
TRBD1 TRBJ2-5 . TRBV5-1 TGCGCCAGCAGCTTCGCAGGGGGAGAGACCCAGTACTTC CASSFAGGETQYF
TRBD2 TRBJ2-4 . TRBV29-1 TGCAGCGCCGCCGGCGGGAGAGACATTCAGTACTTC CSAAGGRDIQYF
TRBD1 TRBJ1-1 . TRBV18 TGTGCCAGCTCCCCCGGCAGGACAGGGGGCTTTGGCACTGAAGCTTTCTTT CASSPGRTGGFGTEAFF
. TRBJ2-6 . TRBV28 TGTGCCGCAACCGGAGACAGCCTCTCTGGGGCCAACGTCCTGACTTTC CAATGDSLSGANVLTF
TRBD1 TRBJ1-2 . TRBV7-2 TGTGCCAGCAGCTTAGGAGACAGGGGTAGTGGCTACACCTTC CASSLGDRGSGYTF
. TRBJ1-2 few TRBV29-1 TGCAGCGTTGAATCCGGGGCCGGGGGCTACACCTTC CSVESGAGGYTF
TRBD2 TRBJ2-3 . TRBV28 TGTGCCAGCAGCCGCCCCGGATTAGCGGGAGCGGATACGCAGTATTTT CASSRPGLAGADTQYF
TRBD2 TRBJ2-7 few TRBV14 TGTGCCAGCCAACCACGAGCGGGAAACTCCTACGAGCAGTACTTC CASQPRAGNSYEQYF
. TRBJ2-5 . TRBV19 TGTGCCAGTAGTAAGGGATTTTTGGAGCAAGAGACCCAGTACTTC CASSKGFLEQETQYF
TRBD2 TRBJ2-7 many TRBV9 TGTGCCAGCAGCGCGTTAGCGGGAGCGAGCGAGCAGTACTTC CASSALAGASEQYF
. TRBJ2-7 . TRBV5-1 TGCGCCAGCAGCTTGGAGGGTGCCTACGAGCAGTACTTC CASSLEGAYEQYF
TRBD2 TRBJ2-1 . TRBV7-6 TGTGCCAGCAGTTCCGTACTAGCGGGGTTCTACAATGAGCAGTTCTTC CASSSVLAGFYNEQFF
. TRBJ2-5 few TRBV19 TGTGCCAGTAATCGACAGCTGGGGGAGACCCAGTACTTC CASNRQLGETQYF
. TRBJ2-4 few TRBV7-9 TGTGCCAGCAGCCCTCGGCCTGGAGCCAGGGTAACCAAGGACATTCAGTACTTC CASSPRPGARVTKDIQYF
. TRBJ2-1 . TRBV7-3 TGTGCCAGCAGCTCCGGAAGGGGGGATGAGCAGTTCTTC CASSSGRGDEQFF
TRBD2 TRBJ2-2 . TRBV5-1 TGCGCCAGCAGCCGGCGGGAGCCCACCGGGGAGCTGTTTTTT CASSRREPTGELFF
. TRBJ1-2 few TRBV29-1 TGCAGCGTTGACACCCGGGGGGTTGACTATGGCTACACCTTC CSVDTRGVDYGYTF
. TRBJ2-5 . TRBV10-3 TGTGCCATCAGTGAGTCGGTCGGGAGTGGGACCCAGTACTTC CAISESVGSGTQYF
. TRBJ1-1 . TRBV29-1 TGCAGCGTTGAAAGGCAGTTGAACACTGAAGCTTTCTTT CSVERQLNTEAFF
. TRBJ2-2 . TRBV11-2 TGTGCCAGCTCATACACTACGAACACCGGGGAGCTGTTTTTT CASSYTTNTGELFF
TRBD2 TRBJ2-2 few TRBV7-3 TGTGCCAGCAGCTCCATGACTAGCGGCAACGCGAACACCGGGGAGCTGTTTTTT CASSSMTSGNANTGELFF
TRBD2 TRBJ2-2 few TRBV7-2 TGTGCCAGCAGCTTAGAGAGAGCGGGGAGGGAGCTGTTTTTT CASSLERAGRELFF
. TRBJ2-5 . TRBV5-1 TGCGCCAGCAGCGCGCTCCGGGGAACTAAGACCCAGTACTTC CASSALRGTKTQYF
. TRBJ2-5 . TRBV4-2 TGTGCCAGCAGCCAACGTTTAGGGGGGCAAGAGACCCAGTACTTC CASSQRLGGQETQYF
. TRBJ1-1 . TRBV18 TGTGCCAGCTCACCATCTGATTATACTGAAGCTTTCTTT CASSPSDYTEAFF
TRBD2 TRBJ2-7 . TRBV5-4 TGTGCCAGCAGCTTCGTGGGACTAGCGGGAACCCCCTACGAGCAGTACTTC CASSFVGLAGTPYEQYF
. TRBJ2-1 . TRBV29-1 TGCAGCGTTGTAACGGGCAATGAGCAGTTCTTC CSVVTGNEQFF
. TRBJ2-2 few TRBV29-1 TGCAGCGTTGAAAAGTTTCCAATCACCGGGGAGCTGTTTTTT CSVEKFPITGELFF
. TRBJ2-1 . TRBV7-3 TGTGCCAGCAGCCCAACCGCAGGGATCGAGCAGTTCTTC CASSPTAGIEQFF
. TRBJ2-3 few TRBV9 TGTGCCAGCAGCGTAGGACTGGTTAGCACAGATACGCAGTATTTT CASSVGLVSTDTQYF
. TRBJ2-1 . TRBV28 TGTGCCAGCAGTGCCAGGGTAACTGAGCAGTTCTTC CASSARVTEQFF
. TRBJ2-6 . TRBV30 TGTGCCTGGAGTGTACGGAGGCTTGGGGCCAACGTCCTGACTTTC CAWSVRRLGANVLTF
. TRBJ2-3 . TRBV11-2 TGTGCCAGCAGCTTAGATCGCACAGATACGCAGTATTTT CASSLDRTDTQYF
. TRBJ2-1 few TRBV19 TGTGCCAGTAGTATCACACCCCATTTTGTCCATGAGCAGTTCTTC CASSITPHFVHEQFF
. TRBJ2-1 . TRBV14 TGTGCCAGCAGCCAGGAGTTAGGACGCGCCTCAGCTGAGCAGTTCTTC CASSQELGRASAEQFF
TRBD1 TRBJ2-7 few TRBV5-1 TGCGCCAGCAGCCGAGGACAGGTGATATCCTACGAGCAGTACTTC CASSRGQVISYEQYF
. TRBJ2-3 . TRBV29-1 TGCAGCGCCCCAAGCGGGAGCACAGATACGCAGTATTTT CSAPSGSTDTQYF
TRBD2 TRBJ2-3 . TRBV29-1 TGCAGCGTTGACATAGCGGGAGGGCTTACAGATACGCAGTATTTT CSVDIAGGLTDTQYF
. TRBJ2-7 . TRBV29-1 TGCAGCGTTGAAAGTGGACAAACTAACGAGCAGTACTTC CSVESGQTNEQYF
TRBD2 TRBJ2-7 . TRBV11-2 TGTGCCAGCAGCCGCGGGGTAGCGGGGTTATACGAGCAGTACTTC CASSRGVAGLYEQYF
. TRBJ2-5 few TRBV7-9 TGTGCCAGCAGCACACGCGGAGCACAGGGACCCCGCCAAGAGACCCAGTACTTC CASSTRGAQGPRQETQYF
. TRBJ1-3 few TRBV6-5 TGTGCCAGCAGTTCGCCTGGCAGGGGAGCGGGAAACACCATATATTTT CASSSPGRGAGNTIYF
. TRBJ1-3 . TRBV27 TGTGCCAGCAGTAATCTTGGCAGTGGAAACACCATATATTTT CASSNLGSGNTIYF
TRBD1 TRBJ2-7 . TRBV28 TGTGCCAGCCTACCGGGACAGATTTCCGAGCAGTACTTC CASLPGQISEQYF
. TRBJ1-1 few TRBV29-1 TGCAGCGTTGTTTTTGCAGCGAACACTGAAGCTTTCTTT CSVVFAANTEAFF
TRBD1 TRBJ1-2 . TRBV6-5 TGTGCCAGCAGTCGGGACAGGGCCAACTATGGCTACACCTTC CASSRDRANYGYTF